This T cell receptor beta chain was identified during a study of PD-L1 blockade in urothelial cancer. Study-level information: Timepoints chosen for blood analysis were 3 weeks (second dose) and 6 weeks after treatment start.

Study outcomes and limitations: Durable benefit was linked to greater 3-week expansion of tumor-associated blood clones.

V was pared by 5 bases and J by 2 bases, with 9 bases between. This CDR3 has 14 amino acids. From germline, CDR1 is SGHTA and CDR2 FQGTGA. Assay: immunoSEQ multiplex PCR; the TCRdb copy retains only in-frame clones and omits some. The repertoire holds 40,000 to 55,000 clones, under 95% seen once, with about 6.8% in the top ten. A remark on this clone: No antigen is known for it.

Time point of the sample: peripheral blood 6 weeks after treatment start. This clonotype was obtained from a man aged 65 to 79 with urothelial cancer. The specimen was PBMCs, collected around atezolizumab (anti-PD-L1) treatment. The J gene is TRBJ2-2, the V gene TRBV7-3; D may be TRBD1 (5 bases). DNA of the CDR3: TGTGCCAGCAGCCCCGACAGCAACACCGGGGAGCTGTTTTTT. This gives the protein CASSPDSNTGELFF.